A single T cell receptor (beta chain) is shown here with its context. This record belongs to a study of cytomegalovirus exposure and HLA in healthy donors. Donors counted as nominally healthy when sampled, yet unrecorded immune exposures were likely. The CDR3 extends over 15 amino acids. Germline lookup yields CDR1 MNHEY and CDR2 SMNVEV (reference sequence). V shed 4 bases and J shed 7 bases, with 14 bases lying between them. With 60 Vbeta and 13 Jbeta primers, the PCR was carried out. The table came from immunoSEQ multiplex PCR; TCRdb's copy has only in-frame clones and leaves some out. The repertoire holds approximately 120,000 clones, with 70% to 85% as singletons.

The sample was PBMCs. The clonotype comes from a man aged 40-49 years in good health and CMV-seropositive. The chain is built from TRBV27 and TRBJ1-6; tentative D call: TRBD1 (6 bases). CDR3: CASSSHRVGNSPLHF. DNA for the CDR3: TGTGCCAGCAGTTCGCACAGGGTGGGGAATTCACCCCTCCACTTT.